One T cell receptor beta chain is described in this entry. The library targeted TCRbeta and was prepared with unique molecular identifiers. In TCRdb, the PCR reads were re-called with MiXCR into one record per CDR3 protein. The sample includes hundreds of thousands of distinct CDR3 sequences, around 16% seen only once; the top ten take 0.8% to 1.1%. The ends were cut back, 5 bases at V and 4 bases at J, with 15 bases in the middle. The CDR3 loop spans 15 amino acids. Germline values: CDR1 SGHAT, CDR2 FQNNGV. This entry comes from a study of T-cell reconstitution after alpha-beta-depleted transplantation in children.

The gene calls are TRBV11-2 and TRBJ1-3; D is unclear. The receptor was derived from a human donor who donated a stem cell graft to a child with acute myeloid leukemia. This specimen was PBMCs from the stem cell graft donor, taken from the stem cell graft. The CDR3 sequence: CASSPPTAGGNTIYF. The CDR3 DNA follows: TGTGCCAGCAGCCCGCCCACAGCCGGGGGAAACACCATATATTTT.